The clone carrying this T cell receptor (beta chain) was found a few times. Its antigen is as yet unknown. The record originates from a study of immune evolution from preneoplasia to lung adenocarcinoma. Whole-study results and caveats: Highest clonality occurred in KRAS-mutant, not EGFR-mutant or double wild-type, nodules.

Assay used: immunoSEQ multiplex PCR; TCRdb lists only in-frame clones, some missing. The sample lists about 1,500 clones; about 19% were seen once. Patients had resection in Japan or China between the mid-2010s and the late 2010s. The ends were cut back, 5 bases at V and 7 bases at J, with 16 bases in the middle. This CDR3 is 14 amino acids long. Germline V gene lookup returns CDR1 SEHNR and CDR2 FQNEAQ (reference sequence). The gene calls are TRBV7-9 and TRBJ2-3; D is undetermined. Sequenced material: FFPE invasive lung adenocarcinoma tissue. This sequence was found in a person aged 50-70 years with lung adenocarcinoma. In nucleotides, the CDR3 is TGTGCCAGCAGCAAGTCAACCCAGCCCAATACGCAGTATTTT. It is translated as CASSKSTQPNTQYF.